This T cell receptor (beta chain) is from a study of T cells after posttransplantation cyclophosphamide. Profiling relied on immunoSEQ multiplex PCR, and the TCRdb table lists in-frame clones only, not all of them. The table includes approximately 30,000 clones, 70% to 90% detected once. The CDR3 runs 17 residues. Germline V CDR1 and CDR2: KGHSH, LQKENI. V dropped 2 bases and J dropped 3; count of bases not matched to a gene: 7. The rearrangement links TRBV18 to TRBJ2-2; 9 positions agree with TRBD2. The TCR was taken from a woman between 40 and 55 years old with a blood cancer, CMV-positive, and with a related stem cell donor. Sequencing was done on a sample of PBMCs. CDR3 region: CASSPSVAGAYTGELFF. In nucleotides, the CDR3 is TGTGCCAGCTCACCATCCGTAGCGGGGGCCTACACCGGGGAGCTGTTTTTT.